The rows below give T cell receptor beta chains drawn from one sample of a study of T cell changes during pregnancy in multiple sclerosis. Produced via immunoSEQ multiplex PCR; TCRdb's table is partial and in-frame only. The sample contains 60,000 to 85,000 clones, roughly 92% of which appear only once. Sequenced here: peripheral blood, sampled after pregnancy. The receptors were sampled from a female donor in good health, enrolled as a control in a pregnancy study. Each CDR3 is given with its conserved first and last residue. D genes are given only for firm matches. Rows may omit the clone size; those that give it use once, few, many or a size class.

j_gene | d_gene | abundance | v_gene | CDR3nt | CDR3aa
TRBJ2-3 | . | . | TRBV2 | TGTGCCATCCTCACAGATACGCAGTATTTT | CAILTDTQYF
TRBJ1-2 | . | . | TRBV5-6 | TGTGCCAGCAGCCCAGGGGTCCATGGCTACACCTTC | CASSPGVHGYTF
TRBJ2-7 | . | . | TRBV7-2 | TGTGCCAGCAGCGGCAGGGGCGGAATTTACGAGCAGTACTTC | CASSGRGGIYEQYF
TRBJ1-2 | TRBD1 | . | TRBV10-3 | TGTGCCATCAGTGACTGGACAGGGGGTGGGAGCTATGGCTACACCTTC | CAISDWTGGGSYGYTF
TRBJ2-3 | TRBD2 | . | TRBV4-3 | TGCGCCAGCAGCCAAGGGGCGAGCGGGAGGTCGACAGATACGCAGTATTTT | CASSQGASGRSTDTQYF
TRBJ1-1 | . | . | TRBV9 | TGTGCCAGCAGCGTAGCTGGGCAGAACACTGAAGCTTTCTTT | CASSVAGQNTEAFF
TRBJ2-3 | . | . | TRBV28 | TGTGCCAGCAACTCACTAGGCGGCACAGATACGCAGTATTTT | CASNSLGGTDTQYF
TRBJ1-5 | . | . | TRBV28 | TGTGCCAGCAGTTCCGGGGGGGGGCGAAATCAGCCCCAGCATTTT | CASSSGGGRNQPQHF
TRBJ2-7 | TRBD1 | . | TRBV6-5 | TGTGCCAGCAGTGACAGGGGTGGTTACGAGCAGTACTTC | CASSDRGGYEQYF
TRBJ2-1 | TRBD1 | few | TRBV6-1 | TGTGCCAGCCTGACAGGGGAAGGATACAATGAGCAGTTCTTC | CASLTGEGYNEQFF
TRBJ1-1 | . | few | TRBV28 | TGTGCCAGCAGATCCCCGGACACTGAAGCTTTCTTT | CASRSPDTEAFF
TRBJ2-5 | . | . | TRBV15 | TGTGCCACCAGCAGAGACAGCCAAGAGACCCAGTACTTC | CATSRDSQETQYF
TRBJ1-1 | . | . | TRBV25-1 | TGTGCCAGCCAGACCCAGGGCCTTGGCACTGAAGCTTTCTTT | CASQTQGLGTEAFF
TRBJ2-6 | TRBD1 | . | TRBV27 | TGTGCCAGCGGGACAGGTAGCTCTGGGGCCAACGTCCTGACTTTC | CASGTGSSGANVLTF
TRBJ2-7 | TRBD2 | . | TRBV18 | TGTGCCAGCTCACCACTACTAGCGGGCACCTACGAGCAGTACTTC | CASSPLLAGTYEQYF
TRBJ2-7 | TRBD1 | once | TRBV28 | TGTGCCAGTTCCTCCCTCAGGGGGCGCGAGCAGTACTTC | CASSSLRGREQYF
TRBJ2-3 | TRBD1 | . | TRBV10-3 | TGTGCCATCAACCCCGGGACAGAGGCAGATACGCAGTATTTT | CAINPGTEADTQYF
TRBJ2-1 | . | . | TRBV5-1 | TGCGCCAGCAGCCTGAGACAGTCCTCCTACAATGAGCAGTTCTTC | CASSLRQSSYNEQFF
TRBJ2-7 | TRBD1 | . | TRBV6-5 | TGTGCCAGCAGACGTGGACAGGGGCCTTCCTACGAGCAGTACTTC | CASRRGQGPSYEQYF
TRBJ2-6 | . | . | TRBV18 | TGTGCCAGCTCACCTCGGACAGCGGCCCGCTCTGGGGCCAACGTCCTGACTTTC | CASSPRTAARSGANVLTF
TRBJ2-1 | . | . | TRBV5-4 | TGTGCCAGCAGCACCCGGGACACCTACAATGAGCAGTTCTTC | CASSTRDTYNEQFF
TRBJ2-3 | TRBD1 | . | TRBV5-1 | TGCGCCAGCAGCTTGGCCATCTCCACGGACAGGGGGCTGGATACGCAGTATTTT | CASSLAISTDRGLDTQYF
TRBJ2-3 | . | once | TRBV21-1 | TGTGCCAGCAGCTGGGGGGCAGATACGCAGTATTTT | CASSWGADTQYF
TRBJ2-3 | . | . | TRBV4-2 | TGTGCCAGCAGCCAACGGGAGACACACACAGATACGCAGTATTTT | CASSQRETHTDTQYF
TRBJ1-2 | . | . | TRBV5-6 | TGTGCCAGCAGCTTGGGGCAGTTGTCCAACTATGGCTACACCTTC | CASSLGQLSNYGYTF
TRBJ1-2 | . | . | TRBV19 | TGTGCCAGTAGTATTGGCCCAGGAAATGGCTACACCTTC | CASSIGPGNGYTF
TRBJ2-1 | TRBD1 | . | TRBV9 | TGTGCCAGCAGCGTAGTATGGGACAGGGTCGGTTCTAGGGACAATGAGCAGTTCTTC | CASSVVWDRVGSRDNEQFF
TRBJ2-6 | . | . | TRBV7-7 | TGTGCCAGCAGCCCTCGACAGAGCTCTGGGGCCAACGTCCTGACTTTC | CASSPRQSSGANVLTF
TRBJ2-2 | TRBD2 | . | TRBV5-4 | TGTGCCAGCAGGCCGTGGGCGGGAGTATTAACCGGGGAGCTGTTTTTT | CASRPWAGVLTGELFF
TRBJ1-4 | . | . | TRBV7-9 | TGTGCCAGCAGGGGGGGGGCGCATGAAAAACTGTTTTTT | CASRGGAHEKLFF
TRBJ1-5 | TRBD1 | . | TRBV6-5 | TGTGCCAGCAGAGGGACAGGCGATAGCAATCAGCCCCAGCATTTT | CASRGTGDSNQPQHF
TRBJ1-2 | . | once | TRBV10-3 | TGTGCCATCAGCCACTGGGGGGTAGGTGGCTACACCTTC | CAISHWGVGGYTF
TRBJ2-1 | . | . | TRBV2 | TGTGCCAGCAGTGAAATCGATGAGCAGTTCTTC | CASSEIDEQFF
TRBJ1-4 | . | . | TRBV27 | TGTGCCAGCAGTTTACCAGGGGACGAAAAACTGTTTTTT | CASSLPGDEKLFF
TRBJ2-1 | TRBD2 | . | TRBV19 | TGTGCCAGTACCACCCGCTGGGAAGCGGGGACCTACAATGAGCAGTTCTTC | CASTTRWEAGTYNEQFF
TRBJ1-6 | TRBD1 | . | TRBV5-4 | TGTGCCAGCAGCTTGACCACTGACAGGGAGAATTCACCCCTCCACTTT | CASSLTTDRENSPLHF
TRBJ2-7 | . | . | TRBV19 | TGTGCCAGTAGTATTGGAGGGAGTTCTTACGAGCAGTACTTC | CASSIGGSSYEQYF